This TCR beta chain is from a study of cytomegalovirus exposure and HLA in healthy donors. Study-wide background: A prior analysis found more than 90 million unique TCR beta sequences from roughly 180 million T cells. Study-wide points: Across donors, presence/absence analyses took sequencing depth to be roughly uniform. Common viral pathogens seemed to be connected with several of the most significant clusters, according to a later analysis.

The PCR used 60 Vbeta and 13 Jbeta primers. Libraries were prepared by immunoSEQ multiplex PCR; TCRdb keeps only in-frame clonotypes and omits some of them. Counted here are 110,000 or so clones, 81% occurring once; the ten biggest clones make up roughly 2%. Of note for this clone: What it binds is unknown.

There are 16 residues in the CDR3. CDR1 and CDR2 (germline): MGHRA, YSYEKL. Trimming cost V 4 bases and J 7 bases; bases outside gene matches: 15. This TCR was recovered from a young woman in good health and CMV-seronegative. The sample taken for sequencing was PBMCs. The gene calls are TRBV4-1 and TRBJ1-1, with TRBD1 matching over 7 bases. For the CDR3, the DNA is TGCGCCAGCAGCCGTGACTTAACAGGGGCCCCTTTTGAAGCTTTCTTT. It translates to CASSRDLTGAPFEAFF.